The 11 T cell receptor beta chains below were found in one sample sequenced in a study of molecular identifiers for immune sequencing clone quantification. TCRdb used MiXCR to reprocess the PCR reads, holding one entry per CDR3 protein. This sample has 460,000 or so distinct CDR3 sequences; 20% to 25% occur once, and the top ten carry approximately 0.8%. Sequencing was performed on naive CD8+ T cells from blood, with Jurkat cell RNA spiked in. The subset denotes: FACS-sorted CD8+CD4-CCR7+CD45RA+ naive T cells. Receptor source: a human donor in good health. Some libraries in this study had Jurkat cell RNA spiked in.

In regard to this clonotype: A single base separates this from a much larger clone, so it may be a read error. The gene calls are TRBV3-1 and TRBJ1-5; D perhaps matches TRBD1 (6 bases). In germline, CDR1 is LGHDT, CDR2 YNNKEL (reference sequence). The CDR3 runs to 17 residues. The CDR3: CASGQDIRGAGNQPQHF. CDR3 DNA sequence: TGTGCCAGCGGCCAAGATATTAGGGGGGCCGGGAATCAGCCCCAGCATTTT.

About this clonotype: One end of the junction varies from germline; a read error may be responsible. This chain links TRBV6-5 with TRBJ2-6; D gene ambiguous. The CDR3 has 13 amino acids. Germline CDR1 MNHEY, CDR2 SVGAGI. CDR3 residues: CTSSPVGANVLTF. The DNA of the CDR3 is TGTACCAGCAGTCCTGTGGGGGCCAACGTCCTGACTTTC.

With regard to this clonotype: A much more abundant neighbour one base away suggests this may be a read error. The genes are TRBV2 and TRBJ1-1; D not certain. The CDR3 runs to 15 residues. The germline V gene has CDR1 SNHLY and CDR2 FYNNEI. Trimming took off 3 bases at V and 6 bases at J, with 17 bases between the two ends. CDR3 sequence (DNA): TGTGCCAGCAGTGAGGAGGGAACGACGCTCTCTGAAGCTTTCTTT. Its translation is CASSEEGTTLSEAFF.

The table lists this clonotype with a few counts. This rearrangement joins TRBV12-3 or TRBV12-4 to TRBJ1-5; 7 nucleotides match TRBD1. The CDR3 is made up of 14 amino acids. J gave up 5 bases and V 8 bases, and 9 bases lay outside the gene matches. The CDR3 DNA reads TGTGCCAGCGGTAAACAGGGGTCGGATCAGCCCCAGCATTTT. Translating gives CASGKQGSDQPQHF.

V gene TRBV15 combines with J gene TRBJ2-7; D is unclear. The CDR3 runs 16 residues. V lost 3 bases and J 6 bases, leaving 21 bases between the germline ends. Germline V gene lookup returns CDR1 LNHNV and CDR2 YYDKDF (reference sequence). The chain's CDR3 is CATSRDRVDQASEQYF. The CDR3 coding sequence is TGTGCCACCAGCAGGGATAGGGTTGACCAAGCCAGCGAGCAGTACTTC.

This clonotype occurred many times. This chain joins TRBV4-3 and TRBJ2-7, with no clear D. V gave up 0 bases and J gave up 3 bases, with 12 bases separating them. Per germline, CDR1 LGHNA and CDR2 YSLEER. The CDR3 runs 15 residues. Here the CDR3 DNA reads TGCGCCAGCAGCCAAGATTCCGGCCAAAGCTACGAGCAGTACTTC. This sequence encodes CASSQDSGQSYEQYF.

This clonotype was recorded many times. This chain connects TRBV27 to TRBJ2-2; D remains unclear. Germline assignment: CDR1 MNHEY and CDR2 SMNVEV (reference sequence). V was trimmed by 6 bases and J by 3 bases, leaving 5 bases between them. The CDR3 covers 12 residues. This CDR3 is CASSFYTGELFF. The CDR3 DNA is TGTGCCAGCAGCTTCTACACCGGGGAGCTGTTTTTT.

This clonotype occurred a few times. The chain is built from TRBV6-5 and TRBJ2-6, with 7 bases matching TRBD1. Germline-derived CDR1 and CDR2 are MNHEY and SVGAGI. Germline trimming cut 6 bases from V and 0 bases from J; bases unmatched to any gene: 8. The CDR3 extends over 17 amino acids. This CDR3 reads CASSPKPGGSGANVLTF. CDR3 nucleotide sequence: TGTGCCAGCAGCCCCAAACCAGGGGGCTCTGGGGCCAACGTCCTGACTTTC.

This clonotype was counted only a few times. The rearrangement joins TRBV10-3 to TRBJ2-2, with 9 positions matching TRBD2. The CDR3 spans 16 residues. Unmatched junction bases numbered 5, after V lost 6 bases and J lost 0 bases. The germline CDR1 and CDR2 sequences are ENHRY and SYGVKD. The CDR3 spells CAISASSGANTGELFF. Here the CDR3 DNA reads TGTGCCATCAGCGCATCTAGCGGGGCGAACACCGGGGAGCTGTTTTTT.

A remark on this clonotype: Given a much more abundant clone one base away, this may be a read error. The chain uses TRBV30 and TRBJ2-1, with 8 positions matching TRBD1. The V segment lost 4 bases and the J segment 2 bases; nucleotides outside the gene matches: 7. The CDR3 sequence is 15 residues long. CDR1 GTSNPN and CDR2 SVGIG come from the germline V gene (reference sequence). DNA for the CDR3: TGTGCCTGGACCCGGACAGGGAGTCCCTACAATGAGCAGTTCTTC. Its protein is CAWTRTGSPYNEQFF.

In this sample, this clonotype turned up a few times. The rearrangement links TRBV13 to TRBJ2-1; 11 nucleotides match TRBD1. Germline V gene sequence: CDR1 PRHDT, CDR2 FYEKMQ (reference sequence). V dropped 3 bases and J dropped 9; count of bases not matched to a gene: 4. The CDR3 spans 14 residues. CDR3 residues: CASSFGTGGSEQFF. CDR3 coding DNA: TGTGCCAGCAGCTTCGGGACAGGGGGGAGTGAGCAGTTCTTC.